This T cell receptor (beta chain) was recovered during a study of blood T cell repertoires in COVID-19. Study information: The United States, Italy and Spain were the sources of the acute and convalescent COVID-19 samples. T cells, B-cell-depleted T cells, or PBMCs provided the cDNA or gDNA that served as material.

The CDR3 consists of 15 residues. V shed 6 bases and J shed 4 bases, with 16 bases lying between them. Germline loops: CDR1 KGHSH, CDR2 LQKENI. In the original analysis: Estimated nucleated cell counts came from reference gene primer amplification. Profiling relied on immunoSEQ multiplex PCR, and the TCRdb table lists in-frame clones only, not all of them. V, J and clone size are taken as reported in that table, and D and trimming were inferred from the DNA itself. Seen here are about 200,000 clones, approximately 84% observed once, and the top ten hold about 5%. The chain carries TRBV18 and TRBJ2-1; a weak D match, TRBD2 (5 bases). This clonotype was sampled from a woman older than 75 with acute or convalescent COVID-19. The sequencing sample was made of peripheral blood. The DNA for the CDR3 is TGTGCCAGCTCCCCCAGCGGAGTGGGATACAATGAGCAGTTCTTC. Residues: CASSPSGVGYNEQFF.